Shown below are 8 T cell receptor beta chains from a single sample sequenced in a study of T cells in women clearing cervical HPV infection (dated 2018 in TCRdb). The library was produced with the immunoSEQ multiplex PCR assay. TCRdb took this table from immuneACCESS and kept in-frame rearrangements with V and J called. Such tables lack part of the clones; where checked against another copy, unresolved V genes explain under half of the gap, and the rest is unexplained. The sample table includes some 33,000 clones. The ten largest clones capture over 6.5% of the sample. Sequenced material: blood buffy coat. All receptors come from a woman aged 18-70 years with a cervical HPV16 infection that either progressed to CIN3+ or cleared (not recorded which).

As for this clone: The read ends 3 residues shy of where the CDR3 ends; the end is completed using the germline J gene. The chain combines TRBV11-2 with TRBJ2-7, with D possibly being TRBD2 (6 bases). Trimming cost V 5 bases and J 5 bases, with 13 bases left between them. Germline V gives CDR1 SGHAT, CDR2 FQNNGV. The CDR3 has 13 residues. The CDR3 region is CASSPPEGHEQYF. CDR3 DNA, as far as it was read: TGTGCCAGCAGCCCGCCGGAGGGGCACGAG.

About this clone itself: The CDR3 goes on 3 residues after the read ends, and that part is filled in from the germline J gene. The chain recombines TRBV30 with TRBJ1-4; a possible D gene is TRBD1 (6 bases). V gave up 4 bases and J gave up 6 bases, with 12 bases separating them. CDR3 length: 13 residues. CDR1 is GTSNPN and CDR2 is SVGIG in the germline V gene (reference sequence). The CDR3 loop is CAWTGGGDEKLFF. CDR3 DNA, as far as it was read: TGTGCCTGGACCGGGGGGGGCGATGAAAAA.

Details on this clone: Read data end 3 residues before the CDR3 end; the end is taken from the germline J gene. J is TRBJ2-3 and V is TRBV19, with no clear D. The germline gives CDR1 LNHDA, CDR2 SQIVND (reference sequence). The CDR3 is 16 amino acids. V lost 0 bases to trimming and J lost 5 bases, with 15 bases between them. The CDR3 protein is CASSIDRTPTEDTQYF. CDR3 bases read: TGTGCCAGTAGTATAGATAGAACCCCTACAGAAGATACG. The whole variable domain, remainder taken from reference TRBV19 and TRBJ2-3, is DGGITQSPKYLFRKEGQNVTLSCEQNLNHDAMYWYRQDPGQGLRLIYYSQIVNDFQKGDIAEGYSVSREKKESFPLTVTSAQKNPTAFYLCASSIDRTPTEDTQYFGPGTRLTVL.

Concerning this clone: The CDR3 extends 3 residues past the end of the read, so its final part is completed from the germline J gene. The rearrangement joins TRBV11-3 to TRBJ2-1; D perhaps matches TRBD1 (5 bases). This CDR3 contains 12 residues. The V gene lost 5 bases and the J gene lost 6 bases, with 8 bases spanning the gap. Germline V CDR1 and CDR2: SGHNT, YENEEA. The DNA read from the CDR3 is TGTGCCAGCAGCCAGGGCACCAATGAG. Its translation: CASSQGTNE. The full CDR3 protein is CASSQGTNEQFF.

Points on this clone: Read data end 3 residues before the CDR3 end; the end is taken from the germline J gene. The V call is TRBV30, the J call TRBJ2-5; 9 bases are a match to TRBD2. Trimming took 0 bases from V and 7 from J; bases not matched to a gene: 3. The germline V gene has CDR1 GTSNPN and CDR2 SVGIG (reference sequence). The CDR3 is made up of 13 amino acids. The CDR3 sequence: CAWSVETSGTQYF. The CDR3 DNA, read in part, is TGTGCCTGGAGTGTAGAGACTAGCGGGACC.

On this clone: The read terminates 3 residues ahead of where the CDR3 ends, so the germline J gene completes it. This rearrangement joins TRBV4-1 to TRBJ1-2; TRBD1 aligns across 8 bases. Germline lookup yields CDR1 MGHRA and CDR2 YSYEKL. The length of the CDR3 is 15 residues. Losses at the gene ends were 4 bases for V and 3 bases for J; bases not matched to a gene: 7. The CDR3 DNA, read in part, is TGCGCCAGCAGCCCCTCTTCGGGACAGGACTATGGC. This translates into CASSPSSGQDYG. The CDR3 in full is CASSPSSGQDYGYTF.

To note about this clone: Read data end 3 residues before the CDR3 end; the end is taken from the germline J gene. The chain combines TRBV19 with TRBJ1-2; weak D call: TRBD1 (6 bases). Germline values: CDR1 LNHDA, CDR2 SQIVND (reference sequence). The CDR3 is 12 residues long. The part of the CDR3 DNA that was read is TGTGCCAGTAGTATTGGGGGCAATGAC. It translates to CASSIGGND. The CDR3 in its entirety is CASSIGGNDYTF.

The DNA read from the CDR3 is TGCAGTGCTACTTATCCCCTACAGGACCTCAATGAG. Its protein product is CSATYPLQDLNE. The whole CDR3 sequence is CSATYPLQDLNEQFF. The rearrangement uses TRBV20-1 and TRBJ2-1; possible D gene TRBD1, 5 bases. The read comes to an end 3 residues before the CDR3 does, leaving the germline J gene to fill in the end. This CDR3 is 15 amino acids long. Germline-derived CDR1 and CDR2 are DFQATT and SNEGSKA (reference sequence). Trimming stripped 4 bases from V and 6 bases from J, with 19 bases between.